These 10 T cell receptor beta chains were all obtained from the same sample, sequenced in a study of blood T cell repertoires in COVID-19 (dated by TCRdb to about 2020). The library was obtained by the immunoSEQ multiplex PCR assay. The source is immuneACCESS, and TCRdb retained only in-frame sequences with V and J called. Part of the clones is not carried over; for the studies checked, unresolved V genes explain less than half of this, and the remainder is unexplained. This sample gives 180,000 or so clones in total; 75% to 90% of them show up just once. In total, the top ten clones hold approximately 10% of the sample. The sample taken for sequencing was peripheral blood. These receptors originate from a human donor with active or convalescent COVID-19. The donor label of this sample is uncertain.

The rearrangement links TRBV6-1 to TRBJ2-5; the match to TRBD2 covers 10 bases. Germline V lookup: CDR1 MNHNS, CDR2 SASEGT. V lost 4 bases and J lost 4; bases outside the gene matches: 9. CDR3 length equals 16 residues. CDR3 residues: CASSGSGGAVIETQYF. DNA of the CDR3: TGTGCCAGCAGTGGAAGCGGGGGGGCCGTTATAGAGACCCAGTACTTC.

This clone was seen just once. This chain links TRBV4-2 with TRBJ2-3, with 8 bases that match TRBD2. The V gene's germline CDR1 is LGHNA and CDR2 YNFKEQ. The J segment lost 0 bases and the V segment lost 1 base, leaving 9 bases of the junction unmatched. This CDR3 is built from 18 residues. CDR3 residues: CASSQVVAGQHSTDTQYF. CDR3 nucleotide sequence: TGTGCCAGCAGCCAAGTGGTAGCGGGGCAACATAGCACAGATACGCAGTATTTT.

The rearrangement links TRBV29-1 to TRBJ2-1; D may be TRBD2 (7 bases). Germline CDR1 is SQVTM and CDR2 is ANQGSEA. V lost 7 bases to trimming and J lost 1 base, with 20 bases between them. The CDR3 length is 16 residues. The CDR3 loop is CSALMGGPSSYNEQFF. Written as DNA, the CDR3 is TGCAGCGCCTTAATGGGGGGGCCTTCTTCCTACAATGAGCAGTTCTTC.

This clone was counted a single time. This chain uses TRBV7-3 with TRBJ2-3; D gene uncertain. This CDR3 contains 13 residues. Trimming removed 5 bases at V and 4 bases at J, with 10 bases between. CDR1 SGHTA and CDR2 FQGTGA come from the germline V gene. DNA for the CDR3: TGTGCCAGCAGCGTAGTGGCGGCAGATACGCAGTATTTT. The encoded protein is CASSVVAADTQYF.

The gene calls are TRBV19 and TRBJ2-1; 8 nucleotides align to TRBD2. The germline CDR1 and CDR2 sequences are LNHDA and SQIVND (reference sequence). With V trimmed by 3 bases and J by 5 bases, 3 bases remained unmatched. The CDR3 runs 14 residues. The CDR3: CASSMAGGHNEQFF. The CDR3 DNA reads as TGTGCCAGTAGTATGGCGGGAGGACACAATGAGCAGTTCTTC.

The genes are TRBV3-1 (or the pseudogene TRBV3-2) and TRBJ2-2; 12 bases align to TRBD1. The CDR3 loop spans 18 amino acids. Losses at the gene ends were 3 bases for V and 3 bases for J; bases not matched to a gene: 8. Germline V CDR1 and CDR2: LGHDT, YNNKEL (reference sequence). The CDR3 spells CASSQGDRGLSDTGELFF. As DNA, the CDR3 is TGTGCCAGCAGCCAGGGGGACAGGGGGCTTTCGGACACCGGGGAGCTGTTTTTT.

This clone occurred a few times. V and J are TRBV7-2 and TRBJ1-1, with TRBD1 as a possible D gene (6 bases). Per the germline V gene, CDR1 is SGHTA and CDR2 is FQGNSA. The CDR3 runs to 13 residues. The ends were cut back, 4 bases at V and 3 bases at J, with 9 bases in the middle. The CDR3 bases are TGTGCCAGCAGCTCGGACAGATACACTGAAGCTTTCTTT. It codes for CASSSDRYTEAFF. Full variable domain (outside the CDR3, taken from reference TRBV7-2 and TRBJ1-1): GAGVSQSPSNKVTEKGKDVELRCDPISGHTALYWYRQSLGQGLEFLIYFQGNSAPDKSGLPSDRFSAERTGGSVSTLTIQRTQQEDSAVYLCASSSDRYTEAFFGQGTRLTVV.

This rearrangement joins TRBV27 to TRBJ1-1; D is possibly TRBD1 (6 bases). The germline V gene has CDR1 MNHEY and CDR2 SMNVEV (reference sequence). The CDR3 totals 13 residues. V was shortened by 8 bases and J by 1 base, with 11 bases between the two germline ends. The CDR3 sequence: CASSQGPNTEAFF. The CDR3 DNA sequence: TGTGCCAGCTCGCAGGGGCCGAACACTGAAGCTTTCTTT.

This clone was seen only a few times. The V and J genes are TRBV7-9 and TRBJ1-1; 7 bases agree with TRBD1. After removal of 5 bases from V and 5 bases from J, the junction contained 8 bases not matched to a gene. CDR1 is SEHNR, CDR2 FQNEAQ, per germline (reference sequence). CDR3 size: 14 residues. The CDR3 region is CASSPQQGRTEAFF. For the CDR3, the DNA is TGTGCCAGCAGCCCTCAACAGGGGAGGACTGAAGCTTTCTTT.

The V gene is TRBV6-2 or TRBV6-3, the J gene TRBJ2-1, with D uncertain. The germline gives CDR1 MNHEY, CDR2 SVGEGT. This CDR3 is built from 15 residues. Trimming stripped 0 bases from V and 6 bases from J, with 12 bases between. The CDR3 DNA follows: TGTGCCAGCAGTTACTCGAGTGCGAGAACCAATGAGCAGTTCTTC. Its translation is CASSYSSARTNEQFF.